This T cell receptor (beta chain) was captured by sequencing in a study of cytomegalovirus exposure and HLA in healthy donors. Overall study results and limits: Follow-up analysis seemed to connect common viral pathogens with several of the most significant clusters identified. No immune exposure information besides CMV serostatus was available.

PCR employed 60 Vbeta and 13 Jbeta primers. Per the authors' pipeline: In a later analysis, some 10 million of approximately 86 million unique beta chains occurred in at least two donors. Libraries were prepared by immunoSEQ multiplex PCR; TCRdb keeps only in-frame clonotypes and omits some of them. V and J calls and clone size follow that table, whereas D and trimming were derived from the DNA. Counted here are fewer than 200,000 clones, 87% occurring once; the ten biggest clones make up more than 0.2%. To note about this clone: Its antigen is undetermined.

This CDR3 region has 15 residues. Trimming shortened V by 0 bases and J by 4 bases, and 13 bases separated the two germline ends. Germline CDR1 is GTSNPN and CDR2 is SVGIG (reference sequence). Sequencing was carried out using PBMCs. The rearrangement joins TRBV30 to TRBJ1-5; D might be TRBD1 (5 bases). The receptor was derived from a girl less than two years old in good health and CMV-seronegative. The CDR3 spells CAWSVLRGGNQPQHF. In DNA form, the CDR3 reads TGTGCCTGGAGTGTACTGAGGGGAGGGAATCAGCCCCAGCATTTT.